Included here is one T cell receptor beta chain sequence, with context. The target antigen is unknown. Losses at the gene ends were 1 base for V and 7 bases for J; bases not matched to a gene: 9. Germline V gene data show CDR1 as SGHAT and CDR2 as FQNNGV. This CDR3 spans 16 amino acids. The table came from immunoSEQ multiplex PCR; TCRdb's copy has only in-frame clones and leaves some out. Counted here are roughly 60,000 clones, about 80% occurring once; the ten biggest clones make up approximately 3.8%. Stated time point: week 11, during vaccination. Alongside topical imiquimod, each dose of vaccine comprised 300 ug of mutant IDH1 20-mer peptide. This sample is drawn from a study of a mutant IDH1 vaccine in newly diagnosed glioma.

This sequence was found in a man under 40 with glioma. This chain connects TRBV11-2 to TRBJ2-1; TRBD2 aligns across 8 bases. The sequenced sample was PBMCs, obtained from a glioma patient whose treatment included an IDH1 peptide vaccine. CDR3 loop: CASSLVPGGPGNEQFF. For the CDR3, the DNA is TGTGCCAGCAGCTTAGTGCCGGGGGGGCCAGGGAATGAGCAGTTCTTC.